Below are 13 T cell receptor beta chains sequenced from a single sample in a study of T cell changes during pregnancy in multiple sclerosis. Some clones are missing from TCRdb's copy, which holds only in-frame ones; the method was immunoSEQ multiplex PCR. The table includes some 70,000 clones, about 89% detected once. Here the sequenced sample was peripheral blood, taken in the second trimester of pregnancy. The source is a female donor with multiple sclerosis, enrolled in a pregnancy study.

V is TRBV6-4 and J is TRBJ2-1; 12 bases fit TRBD2. CDR3 size: 16 residues. V lost 0 bases and J lost 9; bases outside the gene matches: 6. Germline loops: CDR1 MRHNA, CDR2 SNTAGT. The CDR3 DNA reads TGTGCCAGCAGTGACTCGTGGACTAGCGGGGTTAGTGAGCAGTTCTTC. Translated, it gives CASSDSWTSGVSEQFF.

The rearrangement links TRBV4-3 to TRBJ1-5; tentatively, D is TRBD1 (5 bases). The germline V and J ends were trimmed by 2 bases and 0 bases, with 11 bases remaining between them. The CDR3 runs 16 residues. CDR1 and CDR2 (germline): LGHNA, YSLEER. The DNA of the CDR3 is TGCGCCAGCAGCCAAATCCGGGACTATAGCAATCAGCCCCAGCATTTT. This encodes CASSQIRDYSNQPQHF.

The V gene is TRBV6-5, the J gene TRBJ1-2; D call uncertain. The germline CDR1 and CDR2 sequences are MNHEY and SVGAGI. The V end was cut by 0 bases, the J end by 5 bases, with 10 bases between. The CDR3 has 14 residues. The CDR3 bases are TGTGCCAGCAGTTACTCGGGTGGGCCTTATGGCTACACCTTC. Translation: CASSYSGGPYGYTF.

The rearrangement joins TRBV27 to TRBJ1-5; 7 bases agree with TRBD1. In germline, CDR1 is MNHEY, CDR2 SMNVEV (reference sequence). This CDR3 is 15 amino acids long. V lost 2 bases and J lost 1; bases outside the gene matches: 2. CDR3 in DNA: TGTGCCAGCAGTTTAGCGGGACAGAGCAATCAGCCCCAGCATTTT. Its protein product is CASSLAGQSNQPQHF.

The chain has TRBV15 and TRBJ2-5; D is possibly TRBD2 (7 bases). The CDR3 runs 14 residues. The germline V and J ends were trimmed by 0 bases and 5 bases, with 10 bases remaining between them. The germline V gene has CDR1 LNHNV and CDR2 YYDKDF (reference sequence). CDR3 DNA: TGTGCCACCAGCAGAGAGGGGGGGCAGGAGACCCAGTACTTC. This encodes CATSREGGQETQYF.

The sample holds one count of this clone. The CDR3 DNA reads TGTGCCAGCAGCCCGGGGGGGGGTCCTACAGAGATGGAGTATTTT. Protein product: CASSPGGGPTEMEYF. V and J are TRBV7-6 and TRBJ2-3, with 8 bases lining up with TRBD2. Germline V lookup: CDR1 SGHVS, CDR2 FNYEAQ. With V trimmed by 5 bases and J by 13 bases, 17 bases remained unmatched. CDR3 length equals 15 residues.

V usage is TRBV19 and J usage is TRBJ2-5; 13 bases agree with TRBD2. From germline, CDR1 is LNHDA and CDR2 SQIVND (reference sequence). CDR3 length: 16 residues. The ends lost 5 bases at V and 0 bases at J; junction bases unmatched: 3. This CDR3 reads CASSPGLAGYQETQYF. The CDR3 DNA sequence: TGTGCCAGTAGTCCGGGACTAGCGGGGTACCAAGAGACCCAGTACTTC. The entire variable domain, with the rest obtained from reference TRBV19 and TRBJ2-5, is as follows: DGGITQSPKYLFRKEGQNVTLSCEQNLNHDAMYWYRQDPGQGLRLIYYSQIVNDFQKGDIAEGYSVSREKKESFPLTVTSAQKNPTAFYLCASSPGLAGYQETQYFGPGTRLLVL.

This chain links TRBV5-6 with TRBJ2-3; possible D gene TRBD1, 5 bases. CDR1 is SGHDT and CDR2 is YYEEEE in the germline V gene. This CDR3 contains 12 residues. The V gene lost 3 bases and the J gene lost 10 bases, with 12 bases spanning the gap. The DNA for the CDR3 is TGTGCCAGCAGCTCGCTATTGGGGCCGCAGTATTTT. As protein: CASSSLLGPQYF.

This clone has a single count. V is TRBV10-3 and J is TRBJ2-4, with a tentative D call TRBD1 (5 bases). Germline loops: CDR1 ENHRY, CDR2 SYGVKD. The V and J ends lost 6 bases and 8 bases respectively, with 11 bases between them. This CDR3 is 12 amino acids long. CDR3: CAISQGGHIQYF. The CDR3 nucleotides read TGTGCCATCAGCCAGGGTGGACACATTCAGTACTTC.

The genes are TRBV4-3 and TRBJ2-7; perhaps TRBD1 as D (5 bases). In germline, CDR1 is LGHNA, CDR2 YSLEER. V dropped 4 bases and J dropped 0 bases, with 7 bases sitting between them. The CDR3 is made up of 13 amino acids. The CDR3 reads CASSRDSSYEQYF. CDR3 DNA sequence: TGCGCCAGCAGCCGAGACAGCTCCTACGAGCAGTACTTC.

The chain has TRBV7-9 and TRBJ1-2; D not certain. Germline CDR1 is SEHNR and CDR2 is FQNEAQ (reference sequence). Deletions cut 4 bases from V and 3 bases from J, with 12 bases between. The CDR3 totals 14 residues. The CDR3, as DNA: TGTGCCAGCAGCTCGAACCTTCGGGACTATGGCTACACCTTC. It specifies CASSSNLRDYGYTF.

This chain uses TRBV7-9 with TRBJ2-7; no clear D. The CDR3 has 11 amino acids. CDR1 is SEHNR, CDR2 FQNEAQ, per germline (reference sequence). The germline V and J ends were trimmed by 5 bases and 3 bases, with 5 bases remaining between them. The CDR3 DNA sequence: TGTGCCAGCAGCCCACTCTACGAGCAGTACTTC. It yields the protein CASSPLYEQYF.

In nucleotides, the CDR3 is TGTGCCAGCATGAGGGCGGCGGGCCCTCTTTCTGGGGCCAACGTCCTGACTTTC. Its protein product is CASMRAAGPLSGANVLTF. The chain couples TRBV9 to TRBJ2-6, with TRBD2 as a possible D gene (5 bases). The CDR3 has 18 residues. Germline CDR1 and CDR2: SGDLS and YYNGEE. V was pared by 6 bases and J by 1 base, with 20 bases between.